The 31 T cell receptor beta chains in this list originate from one sample, sequenced in a study of T cells in Graves' hyperthyroidism and ophthalmopathy. Researchers took RNA transcripts and amplified the TCR beta CDR3 regions from them. With the HTBI primer set, the TCR CDR3 went through a first round of RT-PCR. MiXCR was run by TCRdb on the multiplex PCR reads, yielding one entry per CDR3 protein. The table records roughly 500,000 distinct CDR3 sequences, 40% to 55% of them present only once. The sequencing sample was made of peripheral blood or thyroid tissue (not recorded which). All receptors derive from an adult woman with Graves' disease, either hyperthyroidism or ophthalmopathy (not recorded which).

This clonotype was observed a single time. This chain links TRBV4-3 with TRBJ1-1; D ambiguous. Trimming shortened V by 5 bases and J by 1 base, and 8 bases separated the two germline ends. CDR1 is LGHNA, CDR2 YSLEER, per germline. The CDR3 covers 13 residues. CDR3 DNA sequence: TGCGCCAGCAGCAACCGCCCGAACACTGAAGCTTTCTTT. It translates to CASSNRPNTEAFF.

This chain links TRBV10-3 with TRBJ2-7; D unclear. CDR3 size: 13 residues. The V gene lost 6 bases and the J gene lost 5 bases, with 14 bases spanning the gap. Germline V gene data show CDR1 as ENHRY and CDR2 as SYGVKD. The CDR3 protein is CAISPRMGHEQYF. The CDR3 nucleotides read TGTGCCATCAGCCCCCGGATGGGTCACGAGCAGTACTTC.

Points on this clonotype: A much larger clone is a single base away; this may be a read error. This chain joins TRBV11-2 and TRBJ2-7, with D tentatively TRBD2 (6 bases). CDR1 and CDR2 from the germline V gene are SGHAT and FQNNGV. CDR3 length: 16 amino acids. CDR3 residues: CASSLDSASAGYVQYF. CDR3 in DNA: TGTGCCAGCAGCTTAGATTCGGCTAGCGCTGGCTACGTGCAGTACTTC.

This clonotype was seen repeatedly, ten times or more. The chain links TRBV20-1 to TRBJ1-2; TRBD1 might be the D (5 bases). The CDR3 covers 12 residues. The V and J ends lost 6 bases and 6 bases respectively, with 14 bases between them. CDR1 and CDR2 (germline): DFQATT, SNEGSKA (reference sequence). CDR3 nucleotide sequence: TGCAGTGCAACAAGGGACGAGGATGGCTACACCTTC. It translates to CSATRDEDGYTF.

This clonotype was picked up a small number of times. Sequence at one end of the junction differs from germline and may be a read error. The genes are TRBV6-2 or TRBV6-3 and TRBJ2-5, with D tentatively TRBD2 (6 bases). Germline loops: CDR1 MNHEY, CDR2 SVGEGT. The CDR3 contains 15 residues. CDR3 in amino acids: CASSYYRGSQETRYF. DNA of the CDR3: TGTGCCAGCAGTTACTACCGGGGGTCCCAAGAGACCCGGTACTTC.

Many counts were recorded for this clonotype. This chain links TRBV5-1 with TRBJ2-7; TRBD2 agrees at 8 bases. The CDR3 is made up of 14 amino acids. V was clipped by 5 bases and J by 2 bases; unmatched bases: 6. The germline V gene has CDR1 SGHRS and CDR2 YFSETQ. Here the CDR3 DNA reads TGCGCCAGCAGTAGTGGGACTAGTGCCTACGAGCAGTACTTC. Protein product: CASSSGTSAYEQYF.

The V and J genes are TRBV20-1 and TRBJ1-6; TRBD1 matches at 9 bases. After removal of 2 bases from V and 6 bases from J, the junction contained 14 bases not matched to a gene. The CDR3 consists of 18 residues. Germline-derived CDR1 and CDR2 are DFQATT and SNEGSKA (reference sequence). The CDR3 loop reads CSARLPRDRVLSNSPLHF. The CDR3 DNA follows: TGCAGTGCTAGATTGCCCCGGGACAGGGTTTTAAGTAATTCACCCCTCCACTTT.

This clonotype occurred a few times. The chain is built from TRBV10-3 and TRBJ1-2; TRBD1 aligns across 9 bases. In germline, CDR1 is ENHRY, CDR2 SYGVKD. J lost 7 bases, V lost 3 bases, and 6 bases had no gene match. The length of the CDR3 is 14 residues. In DNA, the CDR3 is TGTGCCATCAGTGACCACGGACAGGGGTTTGGCTACACCTTC. Its protein product is CAISDHGQGFGYTF.

V usage is TRBV10-3 and J usage is TRBJ1-2; 8 nucleotides align to TRBD1. Germline CDR1 ENHRY, CDR2 SYGVKD. V was clipped by 5 bases and J by 3 bases; unmatched bases: 11. This CDR3 contains 16 residues. CDR3 bases: TGTGCCATCAGTTTCCCGGACAGGGATGTGCACTATGGCTACACCTTC. This codes for CAISFPDRDVHYGYTF.

This clonotype was seen a few times. The chain is built from TRBV20-1 and TRBJ2-3; 14 bases align to TRBD2. CDR3 length: 17 amino acids. The germline V gene encodes CDR1 DFQATT and CDR2 SNEGSKA (reference sequence). The ends lost 4 bases at V and 0 bases at J; junction bases unmatched: 6. The CDR3 here is CSAMTSGRARSTDTQYF. CDR3 sequence (DNA): TGCAGTGCTATGACTAGCGGGAGGGCCAGGAGCACAGATACGCAGTATTTT.

The chain combines TRBV7-9 with TRBJ2-7; TRBD1 aligns across 7 bases. The CDR3 runs 14 residues. Germline CDR1 and CDR2: SEHNR and FQNEAQ (reference sequence). The J segment lost 4 bases and the V segment lost 3 bases, leaving 6 bases of the junction unmatched. The CDR3 DNA reads as TGTGCCAGCAGCTTGCAGGGGGACCTTTACGAGCAGTACTTC. Translating it yields CASSLQGDLYEQYF.

This clonotype was detected only a few times. V is TRBV5-1 and J is TRBJ1-1, with 7 bases identical to TRBD1. CDR3 length: 15 amino acids. The germline CDR1 and CDR2 sequences are SGHRS and YFSETQ. Trimming took 0 bases from V and 6 from J; bases not matched to a gene: 8. Here the CDR3 DNA reads TGCGCCAGCAGCTTGGGACAGGGACCCACTCCTGAAGCTTTCTTT. Translation: CASSLGQGPTPEAFF.

This sequence joins TRBV7-2 and TRBJ2-5; TRBD2 matches 9 bases. This CDR3 contains 16 residues. CDR1 is SGHTA and CDR2 is FQGNSA in the germline V gene. With V trimmed by 2 bases and J by 0 bases, 4 bases remained unmatched. The CDR3 nucleotides read TGTGCCAGCAGCTTATTCCCTAGCGGGAACCAAGAGACCCAGTACTTC. Residues: CASSLFPSGNQETQYF.

The DNA for the CDR3 is TGCAGTTACTCGCCAGGGACTTTAAGAAGCTACACCTTC. This encodes CSYSPGTLRSYTF. The chain links TRBV20-1 to TRBJ1-2; D perhaps matches TRBD1 (5 bases). CDR1 DFQATT and CDR2 SNEGSKA come from the germline V gene (reference sequence). The CDR3 is made up of 13 amino acids. V dropped 8 bases and J dropped 9 bases, with 22 bases sitting between them.

V and J are TRBV7-2 and TRBJ2-5; 10 bases are shared with TRBD2. Gene TRBJ2-7 matches the end of the DNA better, so the J call may be wrong. This CDR3 has 15 amino acids. In germline, CDR1 is SGHTA, CDR2 FQGNSA. For the CDR3, the DNA is TGTGCCTGCGCGGGAGTAGCGGGAGGAGGGTACGAGCAGTACTTC. This gives the protein CACAGVAGGGYEQYF.

About this clonotype: This CDR3 is missing its conserved last phenylalanine or tryptophan, likely due to a read error. The chain has TRBV2 and TRBJ1-1; no definite D call. CDR1 is SNHLY, CDR2 FYNNEI, per germline. V lost 6 bases and J lost 3, with 14 bases in between. This CDR3 is 14 amino acids long. DNA of the CDR3: TGTGCCAGCAGCCGGGATAGCCCAGACACTGAAGCTTTCCTT. Encoded protein: CASSRDSPDTEAFL.

V is TRBV5-6 and J is TRBJ2-5; D gene ambiguous. Germline-derived CDR1 and CDR2 are SGHDT and YYEEEE. This CDR3 contains 18 residues. The germline V and J ends were trimmed by 2 bases and 2 bases, with 22 bases remaining between them. Here the CDR3 reads CASSFGSILSVSQETQYF. For the CDR3, the DNA is TGTGCCAGCAGCTTTGGGTCCATCCTAAGCGTTTCACAAGAGACCCAGTACTTC.

This clonotype was recorded many times. The chain has TRBV25-1 and TRBJ1-2; TRBD1 matches 7 bases. The germline gives CDR1 MGHDK, CDR2 SYGVNS. After removal of 3 bases from V and 7 bases from J, the junction contained 11 bases not matched to a gene. There are 15 residues in the CDR3. CDR3 DNA: TGTGCCAGCAGTGAGCTTTGGACAGGCCCTAGTGGCTACACCTTC. Protein: CASSELWTGPSGYTF.

This clonotype was recorded many times. This chain uses TRBV4-2 with TRBJ1-5; D is unresolved. This CDR3 has 16 amino acids. V was cut by 1 base and J by 0 bases, with 10 bases left in between. The germline gives CDR1 LGHNA, CDR2 YNFKEQ. The CDR3 protein is CASSQAQQLSNQPQHF. As DNA, the CDR3 is TGTGCCAGCAGCCAAGCCCAACAGCTTAGCAATCAGCCCCAGCATTTT.

J is TRBJ1-1 and V is TRBV2; maybe TRBD1 (5 bases). Trimming pared 7 bases from V and 5 bases from J, leaving 20 bases between. The CDR3 sequence is 15 residues long. Germline assignment: CDR1 SNHLY and CDR2 FYNNEI. This CDR3 is CASKFTGGDATEAFF. In DNA form, the CDR3 reads TGTGCCAGCAAGTTTACGGGCGGGGACGCTACTGAAGCTTTCTTT.

This clonotype was picked up many times. The V and J genes are TRBV19 and TRBJ1-5; D is uncertain. Germline CDR1 is LNHDA and CDR2 is SQIVND (reference sequence). The V and J ends lost 5 bases and 7 bases respectively, with 9 bases between them. The CDR3 has 12 amino acids. CDR3 loop: CASSPLLQPQHF. DNA for the CDR3: TGTGCCAGTAGTCCGTTGCTGCAGCCCCAGCATTTT.

This clonotype showed up many times. This chain connects TRBV11-2 to TRBJ1-1, with 8 bases lining up with TRBD1. After removal of 3 bases from V and 10 bases from J, the junction contained 4 bases not matched to a gene. CDR3 length: 12 residues. Germline V gives CDR1 SGHAT, CDR2 FQNNGV. The CDR3 reads CASSFPGQGAFF. The CDR3 bases are TGTGCCAGCAGCTTCCCCGGACAGGGAGCTTTCTTT.

This clonotype has at least ten counts. V is TRBV29-1 and J is TRBJ2-7; D is perhaps TRBD1 (5 bases). V was clipped by 8 bases and J by 1 base, with 12 bases between them. The germline CDR1 and CDR2 sequences are SQVTM and ANQGSEA. The CDR3 has 12 residues. The CDR3 loop reads CSYGDSSYEQYF. The CDR3 region has the DNA TGCAGCTATGGAGACAGTTCCTACGAGCAGTACTTC.

The V call is TRBV7-3, the J call TRBJ1-1, with 7 bases that match TRBD1. Germline CDR1 is SGHTA and CDR2 is FQGTGA. Unmatched junction bases numbered 11, after V lost 5 bases and J lost 5 bases. This CDR3 is 15 amino acids long. The CDR3, as DNA: TGTGCCAGCAGCCCGGGCGGGACAGTTGGGACTGAAGCTTTCTTT. It translates to CASSPGGTVGTEAFF.

Many counts were recorded for this clonotype. The rearrangement uses TRBV2 and TRBJ1-5, with D hard to call. The CDR3 has 13 residues. The ends were cut back, 5 bases at V and 8 bases at J, with 13 bases in the middle. Germline CDR1 reads SNHLY; CDR2 reads FYNNEI. CDR3 sequence (DNA): TGTGCCAGCAGTTCCTTTGTGGTAAAGCCCCAGCATTTT. Encoded protein: CASSSFVVKPQHF.

There are many counts of this clonotype. The rearrangement links TRBV5-6 to TRBJ2-7; D is possibly TRBD2 (5 bases). The germline V and J ends were trimmed by 1 base and 6 bases, with 14 bases remaining between them. The CDR3 spans 14 residues. Germline-derived CDR1 and CDR2 are SGHDT and YYEEEE. This chain's CDR3 is CASSLTRSKGEQYF. The CDR3, as DNA: TGTGCCAGCAGCTTGACTAGATCGAAGGGCGAGCAGTACTTC.

At least ten counts were recorded for this clonotype. V gene TRBV7-2 combines with J gene TRBJ2-7; TRBD2 agrees at 8 bases. Trimming removed 5 bases from V and 7 bases from J; junction bases left unmatched: 13. Germline loops: CDR1 SGHTA, CDR2 FQGNSA. The CDR3 contains 15 residues. The CDR3 here is CASSTGGGPGEEQYF. The CDR3 DNA reads TGTGCCAGCAGCACGGGGGGGGGCCCAGGAGAAGAGCAGTACTTC.

The table lists this clonotype with many counts. This sequence joins TRBV20-1 and TRBJ1-5, with 7 bases that match TRBD1. J gave up 5 bases and V 0 bases, and 7 bases lay outside the gene matches. This CDR3 is 15 amino acids long. Germline CDR1 reads DFQATT; CDR2 reads SNEGSKA (reference sequence). The CDR3 DNA reads as TGCAGTGCTAGAGATCGGGCAGGGGGACATCAGCCCCAGCATTTT. The encoded protein is CSARDRAGGHQPQHF.

This clonotype showed up just a few times. The rearrangement links TRBV7-9 to TRBJ1-1; TRBD1 might be the D (5 bases). CDR1 SEHNR and CDR2 FQNEAQ come from the germline V gene (reference sequence). Trimming removed 5 bases at V and 4 bases at J, with 14 bases between. This CDR3 comprises 14 residues. In DNA form, the CDR3 reads TGTGCCAGCAGCCCCACCGGGGGGGTCACTGAAGCTTTCTTT. Amino acids: CASSPTGGVTEAFF.

The chain joins TRBV29-1 to TRBJ1-1, with no clear D. Trimming took 7 bases from V and 7 from J, leaving 16 bases between them. This CDR3 has 12 amino acids. CDR1 is SQVTM and CDR2 is ANQGSEA in the germline V gene. In DNA form, the CDR3 reads TGCAGCGCTGGGTTGTTAGCAGGTGAAGCTTTCTTT. As protein: CSAGLLAGEAFF. The full variable domain, completed using reference TRBV29-1 and TRBJ1-1, is SAVISQKPSRDICQRGTSLTIQCQVDSQVTMMFWYRQQPGQSLTLIATANQGSEATYESGFVIDKFPISRPNLTFSTLTVSNMSPEDSSIYLCSAGLLAGEAFFGQGTRLTVV.

This clonotype was recorded at least ten times. The rearrangement links TRBV4-1 to TRBJ2-7; 7 bases map to TRBD2. Germline loops: CDR1 MGHRA, CDR2 YSYEKL. After removal of 3 bases from V and 3 bases from J, the junction contained 8 bases not matched to a gene. The CDR3 sequence is 15 residues long. For the CDR3, the DNA is TGCGCCAGCAGCCATCTCTTGGGGAGGGGCTACGAGCAGTACTTC. It is translated as CASSHLLGRGYEQYF.